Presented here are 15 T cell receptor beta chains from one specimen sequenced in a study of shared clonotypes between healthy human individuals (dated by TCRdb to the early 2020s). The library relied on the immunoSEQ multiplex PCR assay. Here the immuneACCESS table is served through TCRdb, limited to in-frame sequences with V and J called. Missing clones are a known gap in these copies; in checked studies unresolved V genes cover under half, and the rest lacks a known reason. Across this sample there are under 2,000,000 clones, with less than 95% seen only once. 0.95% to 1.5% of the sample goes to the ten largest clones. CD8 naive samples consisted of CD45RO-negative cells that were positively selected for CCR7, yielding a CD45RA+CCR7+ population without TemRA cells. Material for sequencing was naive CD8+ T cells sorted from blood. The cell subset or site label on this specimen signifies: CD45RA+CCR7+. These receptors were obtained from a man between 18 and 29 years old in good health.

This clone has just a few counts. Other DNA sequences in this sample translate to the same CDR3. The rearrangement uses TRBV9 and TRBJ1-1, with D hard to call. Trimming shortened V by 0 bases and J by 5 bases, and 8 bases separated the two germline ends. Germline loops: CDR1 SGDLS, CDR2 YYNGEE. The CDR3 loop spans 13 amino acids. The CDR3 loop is CASSVGAGTEAFF. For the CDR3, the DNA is TGTGCCAGCAGCGTAGGGGCCGGGACTGAAGCTTTCTTT.

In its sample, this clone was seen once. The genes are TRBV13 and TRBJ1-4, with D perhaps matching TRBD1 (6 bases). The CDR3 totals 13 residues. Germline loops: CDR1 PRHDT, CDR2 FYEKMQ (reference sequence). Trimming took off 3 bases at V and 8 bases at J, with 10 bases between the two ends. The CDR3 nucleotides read TGTGCCAGCAGCTTGGGACAAGGGGAAAAACTGTTTTTT. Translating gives CASSLGQGEKLFF.

Written as DNA, the CDR3 is TGTGCCAGCACTTCGGAAGGGTGGTCCGAGCAGTACTTC. Protein product: CASTSEGWSEQYF. The chain employs TRBV2 and TRBJ2-7; D gene unclear. Germline V gene data show CDR1 as SNHLY and CDR2 as FYNNEI. Trimming cost V 7 bases and J 6 bases, with 16 bases left between them. This CDR3 has 13 amino acids.

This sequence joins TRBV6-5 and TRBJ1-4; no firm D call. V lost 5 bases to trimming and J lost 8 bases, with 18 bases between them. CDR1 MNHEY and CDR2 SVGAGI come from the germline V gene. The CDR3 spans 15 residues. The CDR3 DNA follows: TGTGCCAGCAGTGCATCTACGGCTTTCAGAGAAAAACTGTTTTTT. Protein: CASSASTAFREKLFF.

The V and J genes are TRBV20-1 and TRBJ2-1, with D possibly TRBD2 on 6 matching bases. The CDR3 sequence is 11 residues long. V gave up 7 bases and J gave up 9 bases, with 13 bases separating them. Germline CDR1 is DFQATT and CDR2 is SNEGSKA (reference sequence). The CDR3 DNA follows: TGCAGTGGTTTACTAGCCGGTGAGCAGTTCTTC. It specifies CSGLLAGEQFF.

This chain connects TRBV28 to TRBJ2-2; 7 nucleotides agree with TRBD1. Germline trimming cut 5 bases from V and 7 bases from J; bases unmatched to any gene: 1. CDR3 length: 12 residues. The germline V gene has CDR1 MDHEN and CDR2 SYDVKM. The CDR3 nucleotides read TGTGCCAGCAGTCCAGGGGGCGGGGAGCTGTTTTTT. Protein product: CASSPGGGELFF.

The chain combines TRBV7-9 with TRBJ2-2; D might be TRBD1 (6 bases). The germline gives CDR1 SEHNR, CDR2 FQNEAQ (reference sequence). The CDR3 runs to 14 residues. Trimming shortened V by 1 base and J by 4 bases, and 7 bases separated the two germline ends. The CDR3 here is CASSLGTATGELFF. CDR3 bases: TGTGCCAGCAGCTTAGGGACAGCCACCGGGGAGCTGTTTTTT.

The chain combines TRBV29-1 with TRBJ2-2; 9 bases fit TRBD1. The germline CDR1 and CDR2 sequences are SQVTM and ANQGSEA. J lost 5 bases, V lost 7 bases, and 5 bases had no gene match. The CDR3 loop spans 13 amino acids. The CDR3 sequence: CSGRTGDTGELFF. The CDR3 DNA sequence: TGCAGCGGGCGGACAGGGGATACCGGGGAGCTGTTTTTT.

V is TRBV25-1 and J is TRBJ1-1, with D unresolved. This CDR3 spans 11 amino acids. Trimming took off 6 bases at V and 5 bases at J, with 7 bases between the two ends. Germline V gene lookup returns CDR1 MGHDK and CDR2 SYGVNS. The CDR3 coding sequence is TGTGCCAGCAGGTGGGATACTGAAGCTTTCTTT. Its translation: CASRWDTEAFF.

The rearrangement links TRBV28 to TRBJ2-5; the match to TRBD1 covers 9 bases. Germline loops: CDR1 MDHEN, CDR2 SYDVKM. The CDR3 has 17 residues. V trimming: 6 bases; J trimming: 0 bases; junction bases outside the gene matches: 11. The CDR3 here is CASSHGTGQEYQETQYF. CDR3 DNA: TGTGCCAGCAGCCATGGGACAGGGCAGGAGTACCAAGAGACCCAGTACTTC.

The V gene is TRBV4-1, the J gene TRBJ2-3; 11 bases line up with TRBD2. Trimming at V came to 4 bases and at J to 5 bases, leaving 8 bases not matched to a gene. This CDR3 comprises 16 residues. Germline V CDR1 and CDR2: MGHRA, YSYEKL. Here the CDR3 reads CASSPRLAGNIDTQYF. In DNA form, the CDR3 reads TGCGCCAGCAGCCCGCGACTAGCGGGGAACATAGATACGCAGTATTTT.

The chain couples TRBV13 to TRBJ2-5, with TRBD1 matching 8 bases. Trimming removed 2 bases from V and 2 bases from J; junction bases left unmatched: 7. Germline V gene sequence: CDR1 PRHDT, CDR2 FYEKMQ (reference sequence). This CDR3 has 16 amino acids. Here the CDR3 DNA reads TGTGCCAGCAGCTTACTGGGGACAGGTATACAAGAGACCCAGTACTTC. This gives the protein CASSLLGTGIQETQYF.

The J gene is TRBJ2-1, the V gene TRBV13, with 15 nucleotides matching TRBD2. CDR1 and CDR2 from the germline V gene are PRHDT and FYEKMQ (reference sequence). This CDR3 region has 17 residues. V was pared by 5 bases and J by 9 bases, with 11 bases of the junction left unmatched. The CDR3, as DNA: TGTGCCAGCAGCCCAACGCGGACTAGCGGGAGGGCCACTGAGCAGTTCTTC. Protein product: CASSPTRTSGRATEQFF.

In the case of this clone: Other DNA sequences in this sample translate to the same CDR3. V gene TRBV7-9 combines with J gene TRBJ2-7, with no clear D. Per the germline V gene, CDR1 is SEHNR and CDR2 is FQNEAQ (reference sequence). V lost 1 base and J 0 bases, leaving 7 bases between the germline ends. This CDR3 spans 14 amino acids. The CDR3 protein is CASSLVAASYEQYF. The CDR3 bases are TGTGCCAGCAGCTTAGTGGCAGCCTCCTACGAGCAGTACTTC. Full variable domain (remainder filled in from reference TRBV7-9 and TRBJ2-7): DTGVSQNPRHKITKRGQNVTFRCDPISEHNRLYWYRQTLGQGPEFLTYFQNEAQLEKSRLLSDRFSAERPKGSFSTLEIQRTEQGDSAMYLCASSLVAASYEQYFGPGTRLTVT.

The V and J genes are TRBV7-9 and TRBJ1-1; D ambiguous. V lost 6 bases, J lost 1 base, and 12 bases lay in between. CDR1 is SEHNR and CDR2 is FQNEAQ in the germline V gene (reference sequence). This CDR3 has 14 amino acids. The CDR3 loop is CASRASGPNTEAFF. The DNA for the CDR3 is TGTGCCAGCAGAGCTTCGGGCCCGAACACTGAAGCTTTCTTT.